A single sample gave rise to the 14 T cell receptor beta chains below, sequenced in a study of shared clonotypes between healthy human individuals. Produced via immunoSEQ multiplex PCR; TCRdb's table is partial and in-frame only. The sample shows 600,000 to 750,000 clones, around 91% of them seen only once. The sample was memory CD8+ T cells from PBMCs. Stated subset: CD45RO+ cells pooled with CCR7-negative TemRA cells. Source of these receptors: a man aged 18 to 29 in good health. Some clones in this sample may be carry-over from other donors' samples.

Points on this clone: One junction end disagrees with the germline gene, perhaps due to a read error. The CDR3, as DNA: TGTGCCAGCAGCCAAGACAGGACAACGGGTACCCTTTACGGGCAGTACTTC. It yields the protein CASSQDRTTGTLYGQYF. The chain couples TRBV4-2 to TRBJ2-7; tentatively, D is TRBD1 (5 bases). Per germline, CDR1 LGHNA and CDR2 YNFKEQ. The CDR3 length is 17 residues.

The gene calls are TRBV7-9 and TRBJ1-3, with a weak D call TRBD1 (6 bases). V dropped 2 bases and J dropped 6 bases, with 11 bases sitting between them. This CDR3 region has 14 residues. Germline V lookup: CDR1 SEHNR, CDR2 FQNEAQ (reference sequence). For the CDR3, the DNA is TGTGCCAGCAGCTTAAACTCAGGGGAAAACACCATATATTTT. Amino acids: CASSLNSGENTIYF.

V usage is TRBV4-1 and J usage is TRBJ1-2; D ambiguous. Germline-derived CDR1 and CDR2 are MGHRA and YSYEKL. CDR3 length: 13 amino acids. V lost 2 bases, J lost 5 bases, and 9 bases lay in between. The CDR3 nucleotides read TGCGCCAGCAGCCAACTTCCTATGTATGGCTACACCTTC. It codes for CASSQLPMYGYTF.

This clone was seen more than once but under ten times. The rearrangement uses TRBV29-1 and TRBJ2-7; D is unclear. V lost 6 bases and J 2 bases, leaving 5 bases between the germline ends. The CDR3 has 10 residues. Looked up from germline, CDR1 is SQVTM and CDR2 is ANQGSEA. For the CDR3, the DNA is TGCAGCGTCCGAACCTACGAGCAGTACTTC. Translating gives CSVRTYEQYF.

The gene calls are TRBV11-2 and TRBJ2-4; a weak D match, TRBD1 (5 bases). Germline V gene sequence: CDR1 SGHAT, CDR2 FQNNGV. This CDR3 is 15 amino acids long. V was clipped by 1 base and J by 7 bases, with 14 bases between them. CDR3 residues: CASSLAWQGINIQYF. In DNA, the CDR3 is TGTGCCAGCAGCTTAGCTTGGCAGGGCATCAACATTCAGTACTTC. The variable domain in full, completed from reference TRBV11-2 and TRBJ2-4, reads EAGVAQSPRYKIIEKRQSVAFWCNPISGHATLYWYQQILGQGPKLLIQFQNNGVVDDSQLPKDRFSAERLKGVDSTLKIQPAKLEDSAVYLCASSLAWQGINIQYFGAGTRLSVL.

The chain joins TRBV5-7 to TRBJ1-4; tentatively, D is TRBD1 (5 bases). TRBV5-7 has ORF status, its function being uncertain. The CDR3 has 15 residues. Deletions cut 2 bases from V and 0 bases from J, with 8 bases between. CDR3 sequence reads: CASSFRGATNEKLFF. The CDR3 nucleotides are TGTGCCAGCAGCTTTAGGGGAGCAACTAATGAAAAACTGTTTTTT.

This chain links TRBV4-3 with TRBJ2-5; D uncertain. Matching the DNA end better, TRBJ2-7 makes the J call doubtful. Germline V gives CDR1 LGHNA, CDR2 YSLEER. CDR3 length equals 15 residues. The CDR3 sequence is CASSQGVADAYEQYF. In DNA form, the CDR3 reads TGCGCCAGCAGCCAAGGGGTGGCAGATGCCTACGAGCAGTACTTC.

V and J are TRBV7-9 and TRBJ2-1; weak D call: TRBD2 (5 bases). Trimming shortened V by 3 bases and J by 0 bases, and 12 bases separated the two germline ends. Germline-derived CDR1 and CDR2 are SEHNR and FQNEAQ (reference sequence). The CDR3 loop spans 16 amino acids. The CDR3 DNA reads TGTGCCAGCAGCTTCCCCGATCTAGCCTCCTACAATGAGCAGTTCTTC. This translates into CASSFPDLASYNEQFF.

The V call is TRBV11-3, the J call TRBJ2-7; 10 nucleotides align to TRBD1. CDR3 length: 14 amino acids. Per germline, CDR1 SGHNT and CDR2 YENEEA. Germline trimming cut 3 bases from V and 7 bases from J; bases unmatched to any gene: 6. The CDR3: CASSLTGGSWEQYF. CDR3 bases: TGTGCCAGCAGCTTGACAGGGGGCTCGTGGGAGCAGTACTTC.

This sequence joins TRBV29-1 and TRBJ2-5; 7 nucleotides align to TRBD2. Judging by the DNA end, TRBJ2-7 fits better; the J call may be wrong. This CDR3 contains 14 residues. Germline loops: CDR1 SQVTM, CDR2 ANQGSEA. CDR3 DNA: TGCAGCGTTGGGGGAGGGAAATTGGGCTACGAGCAGTACTTC. Protein: CSVGGGKLGYEQYF.

This chain joins TRBV5-1 and TRBJ1-1, with D perhaps TRBD1 (5 bases). CDR1 is SGHRS, CDR2 YFSETQ, per germline. Trimming cost V 1 base and J 1 base, with 11 bases left between them. The CDR3 contains 15 residues. CDR3 in DNA: TGCGCCAGCAGCTTGATGGGACGCGAGAACACTGAAGCTTTCTTT. Protein product: CASSLMGRENTEAFF.

The chain joins TRBV4-2 to TRBJ2-5; possibly TRBD1 for D (6 bases). Gene TRBJ2-7 matches the end of the DNA better, so the J call may be wrong. Germline CDR1 reads LGHNA; CDR2 reads YNFKEQ. The CDR3 contains 15 residues. The CDR3 DNA sequence: TGTGCCAGCAGGGCCGTGGGCAGGGGACCCGACGAGCAGTACTTC. It translates to CASRAVGRGPDEQYF.

The chain carries TRBV5-5 and TRBJ2-7; D is possibly TRBD1 (6 bases). The CDR3 contains 14 residues. In germline, CDR1 is SGHKS, CDR2 YYEKEE (reference sequence). Trimming cost V 4 bases and J 2 bases, with 13 bases left between them. CDR3 protein: CASSPQGPAYEQYF. The CDR3 DNA sequence: TGTGCCAGCAGCCCGCAGGGGCCCGCCTACGAGCAGTACTTC.

The CDR3 loop is CASSVGPTNQPQHF. The CDR3 DNA sequence: TGTGCCAGCAGCGTAGGCCCCACGAATCAGCCCCAGCATTTT. The chain combines TRBV9 with TRBJ1-5; D call uncertain. Trimming stripped 0 bases from V and 4 bases from J, with 8 bases between. There are 14 residues in the CDR3. The germline V gene encodes CDR1 SGDLS and CDR2 YYNGEE.